Listed below are T cell receptor beta chains from one sample, sequenced in a study of PD-1 blockade in classical Hodgkin lymphoma. TCRdb's copy holds only in-frame clones and misses some; the assay was immunoSEQ multiplex PCR. There are just over 60,000 clones in the sample; around 88% occur only once, and roughly an eighth lies in the top ten. Sample: peripheral blood mononuclear cells (PBMCs), taken at baseline. The receptors stem from a human donor with classical Hodgkin lymphoma. The conserved cysteine and the conserved F or W are not part of the CDR3 here. The order of the fields is V gene, J gene, CDR3 protein.

TRBV5-1	TRBJ1-6	ASSLSSYNSPLH
TRBV6-5	TRBJ1-2	ASMDGGCGYT
TRBV5-6	TRBJ2-4	ASSLGRRTSLLAKNIQY
TRBV7-2	TRBJ2-1	ASSLRPSGSSYNEQF
TRBV4-3	TRBJ1-1	ASSQDRNTEAF
TRBV28	TRBJ2-6	ASSFGREVLT
TRBV21-1	TRBJ1-5	ASSISTGGRKPQH
TRBV4-3	TRBJ2-7	ASSQRQGSYEQY
TRBV2	TRBJ2-3	ASSRGTGRDTDTQY
TRBV5-4	TRBJ1-1	ASRVQRTLNTEAF
TRBV5-6	TRBJ1-1	ASSLRGARATEAF
TRBV4-3	TRBJ1-1	ASSPYTRQHEAF
TRBV6-6	TRBJ1-5	ASSDYSNQPQH
TRBV5-3	TRBJ2-7	ARIVDGYEQY
TRBV28	TRBJ2-3	ASSLTSGGTSSTDTQY
TRBV27	TRBJ1-3	ASSPETESSGNTIY
TRBV7-9	TRBJ1-1	ASSHSDTPNTEAF
TRBV19	TRBJ2-3	ASSIQRADTQY
TRBV7-2	TRBJ2-7	ASTGTYEQY
TRBV30	TRBJ1-6	AWRRGDNSPLH
TRBV19	TRBJ2-7	ASSISQGALNEQY
TRBV19	.	ASSPWDSSYEQY
TRBV30	TRBJ1-3	AWSPYGRNTIY
TRBV10-2	TRBJ2-7	ASSEDRGGWEQY
TRBV15	TRBJ2-3	ATSRRQGMGADTQY
TRBV6-5	TRBJ1-2	ASTPRQGDGYT
TRBV7-9	TRBJ2-3	ASSSRDRGRADTQY
TRBV19	TRBJ1-2	ASSIAPPSYGYT
TRBV30	TRBJ2-5	AWSRTGGATQY
TRBV7-9	TRBJ1-2	ASSLESEGGGYT
TRBV7-2	TRBJ1-5	ASSNNRGGNQPQH
TRBV19	TRBJ1-5	ASTRDVGNQPQH
TRBV9	TRBJ2-1	ASSVGQGFDEQF
TRBV15	TRBJ2-5	ATSRDRDQGNQETQY
TRBV4-1	TRBJ2-6	ASSPGTGSGANVLT
TRBV4-1	TRBJ1-2	ASSQDPGERYGYT
TRBV27	TRBJ1-1	ASSPGTGSLMVNTEAF
TRBV19	TRBJ1-2	ASSIGTVTGGT
TRBV30	TRBJ1-5	AWTMGQHSNQPQH
TRBV30	TRBJ2-7	AWSLPGQAFYEQY
TRBV30	TRBJ1-1	ALSPGSPEAF
TRBV2	.	ASSIPRGLSTEQY